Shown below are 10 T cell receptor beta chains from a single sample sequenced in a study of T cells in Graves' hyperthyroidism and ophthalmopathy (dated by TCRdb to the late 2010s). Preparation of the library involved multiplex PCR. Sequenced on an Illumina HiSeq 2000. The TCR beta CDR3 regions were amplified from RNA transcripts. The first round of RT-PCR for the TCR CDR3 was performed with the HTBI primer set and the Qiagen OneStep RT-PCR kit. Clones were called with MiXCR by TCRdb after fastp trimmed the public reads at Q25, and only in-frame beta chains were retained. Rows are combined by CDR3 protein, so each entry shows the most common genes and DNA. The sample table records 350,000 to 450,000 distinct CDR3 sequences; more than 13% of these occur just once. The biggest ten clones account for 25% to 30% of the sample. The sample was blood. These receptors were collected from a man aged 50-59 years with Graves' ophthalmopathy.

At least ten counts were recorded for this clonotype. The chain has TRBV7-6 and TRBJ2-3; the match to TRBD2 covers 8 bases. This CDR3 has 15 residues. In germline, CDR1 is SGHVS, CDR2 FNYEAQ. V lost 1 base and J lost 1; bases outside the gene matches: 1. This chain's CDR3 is CASSLETSGTDTQYF. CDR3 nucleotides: TGTGCCAGCAGCTTAGAGACTAGCGGCACAGATACGCAGTATTTT.

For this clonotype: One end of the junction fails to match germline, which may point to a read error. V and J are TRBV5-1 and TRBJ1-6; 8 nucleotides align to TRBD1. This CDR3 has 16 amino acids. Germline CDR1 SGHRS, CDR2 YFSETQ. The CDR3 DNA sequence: TGCGCCAGCAGCTTGGACCCAGGGGGCCGAAATTCACCCCCCCACTTT. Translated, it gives CASSLDPGGRNSPPHF.

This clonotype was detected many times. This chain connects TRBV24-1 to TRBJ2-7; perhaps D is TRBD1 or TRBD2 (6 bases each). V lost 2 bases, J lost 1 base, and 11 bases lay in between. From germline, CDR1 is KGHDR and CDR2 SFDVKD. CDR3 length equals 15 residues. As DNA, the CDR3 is TGTGCCACCAGTGATTCTCGGGGGCGATCCTACGAGCAGTACTTC. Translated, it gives CATSDSRGRSYEQYF.

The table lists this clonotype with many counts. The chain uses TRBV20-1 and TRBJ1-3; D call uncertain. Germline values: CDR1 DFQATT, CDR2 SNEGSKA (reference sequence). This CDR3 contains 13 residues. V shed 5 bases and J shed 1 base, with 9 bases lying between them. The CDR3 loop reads CSAPYKSGNTIYF. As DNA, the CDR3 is TGCAGTGCTCCGTACAAATCTGGAAACACCATATATTTT.

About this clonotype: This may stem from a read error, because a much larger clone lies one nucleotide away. The DNA of the CDR3 is TGTGCCACCAGTGACCGATCTGAGAGGGTCGAGCAGTTCTTC. Residues: CATSDRSERVEQFF. The chain couples TRBV24-1 to TRBJ2-1; D may be TRBD2 (5 bases). Germline values: CDR1 KGHDR, CDR2 SFDVKD. V was pared by 4 bases and J by 10 bases, with 16 bases between. The CDR3 runs to 14 residues.

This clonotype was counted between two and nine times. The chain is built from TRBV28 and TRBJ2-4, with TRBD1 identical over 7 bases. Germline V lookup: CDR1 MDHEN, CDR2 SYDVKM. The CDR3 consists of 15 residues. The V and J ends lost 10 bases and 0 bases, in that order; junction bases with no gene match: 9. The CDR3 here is CATTGTALAKNIQYF. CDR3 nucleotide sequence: TGTGCCACGACGGGGACAGCTCTAGCCAAAAACATTCAGTACTTC.

CDR3 amino acids: CASSGLEQTYEQYF. Here the CDR3 DNA reads TGTGCCAGCAGTGGCCTAGAGCAGACCTACGAGCAGTACTTC. The rearrangement joins TRBV2 to TRBJ2-7; D not certain. The V end lost 4 bases, the J end lost 2 bases, and 12 bases lay between the germline ends. The CDR3 runs 14 residues. Germline values: CDR1 SNHLY, CDR2 FYNNEI.

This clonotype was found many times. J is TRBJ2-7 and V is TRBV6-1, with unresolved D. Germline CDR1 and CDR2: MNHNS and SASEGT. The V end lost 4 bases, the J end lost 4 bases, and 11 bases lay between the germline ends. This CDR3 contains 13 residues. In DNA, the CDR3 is TGTGCCAGCAGTGTAGAGGCGCGTTACGAGCAGTACTTC. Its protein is CASSVEARYEQYF.

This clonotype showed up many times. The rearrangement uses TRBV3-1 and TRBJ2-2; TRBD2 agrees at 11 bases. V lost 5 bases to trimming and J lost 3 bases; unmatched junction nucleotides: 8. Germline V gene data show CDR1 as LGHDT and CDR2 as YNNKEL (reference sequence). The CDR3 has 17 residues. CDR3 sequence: CASSKTSGLADTGELFF. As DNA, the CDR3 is TGTGCCAGCAGCAAAACCTCGGGACTAGCGGACACCGGGGAGCTGTTTTTT.

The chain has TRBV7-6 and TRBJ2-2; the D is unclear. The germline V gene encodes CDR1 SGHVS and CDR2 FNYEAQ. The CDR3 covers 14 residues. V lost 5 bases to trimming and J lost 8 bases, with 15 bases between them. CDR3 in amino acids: CASSLRRLEGELFF. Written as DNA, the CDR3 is TGTGCCAGCAGCCTTAGGAGATTAGAGGGGGAGCTGTTTTTT.